Shown below are 15 T cell receptor beta chains from a single sample sequenced in a study of beta chain features in type 1 diabetes. The study reverse transcribed the entire isolated RNA, so it sequenced expressed TCRB transcripts. Sequencing was performed with immunoSEQ multiplex PCR; in TCRdb, only in-frame clones are kept and a portion is missing. In the table there are 350,000 to 400,000 clones, roughly 16% of which are singletons. Material for sequencing was naive CD4+ T cells from blood. These receptors were obtained from a woman aged 18-29 years in good health.

This clone came up a few times. The chain uses TRBV6-5 and TRBJ1-2; TRBD1 is a possible D gene (6 bases). Trimming stripped 6 bases from V and 4 bases from J, with 12 bases between. CDR1 and CDR2 from the germline V gene are MNHEY and SVGAGI. The CDR3 loop spans 13 amino acids. Here the CDR3 reads CASRTGQLYGYTF. In nucleotides, the CDR3 is TGTGCCAGCAGAACCGGACAGCTCTATGGCTACACCTTC.

In this sample, this clone turned up a few times. The chain recombines TRBV5-1 with TRBJ2-1, with 8 bases fitting TRBD2. This CDR3 has 16 amino acids. The ends lost 1 base at V and 1 base at J; junction bases unmatched: 4. Germline assignment: CDR1 SGHRS and CDR2 YFSETQ. In DNA, the CDR3 is TGCGCCAGCAGCTTGTCTAGCGGGTTTTCCTACAATGAGCAGTTCTTC. This encodes CASSLSSGFSYNEQFF.

There are a few counts of this clone. The chain employs TRBV5-4 and TRBJ2-5, with 7 bases lining up with TRBD1. J was trimmed by 5 bases and V by 5 bases; bases with no gene match: 9. CDR3 length: 14 residues. Germline V lookup: CDR1 SGHNT, CDR2 YYREEE (reference sequence). CDR3 DNA: TGTGCCAGCAGGCAGGCGACAGGGCAGGAGACCCAGTACTTC. It encodes CASRQATGQETQYF.

The sample holds a few counts of this clone. The J gene is TRBJ1-1, the V gene TRBV30, with D perhaps TRBD1 (5 bases). CDR3 length equals 14 residues. CDR1 is GTSNPN, CDR2 SVGIG, per germline (reference sequence). Deletions cut 4 bases from V and 5 bases from J, with 17 bases between. CDR3 sequence: CAWIAAGRSTEAFF. In DNA, the CDR3 is TGTGCCTGGATTGCGGCAGGGCGCAGTACTGAAGCTTTCTTT.

This clone was observed a few times. The chain combines TRBV15 with TRBJ2-2; possible D gene TRBD1, 5 bases. Germline V gives CDR1 LNHNV, CDR2 YYDKDF (reference sequence). The ends were cut back, 8 bases at V and 6 bases at J, with 13 bases in the middle. The CDR3 length is 13 residues. CDR3 nucleotides: TGTGCCACCCGACCCAGGGTCGCCGGGGAGCTGTTTTTT. This codes for CATRPRVAGELFF.

The V and J genes are TRBV30 and TRBJ1-1; the match to TRBD1 covers 8 bases. The V gene's germline CDR1 is GTSNPN and CDR2 SVGIG (reference sequence). The CDR3 has 15 residues. The ends lost 5 bases at V and 4 bases at J; junction bases unmatched: 12. This CDR3 reads CAWSYRGSGSTEAFF. Written as DNA, the CDR3 is TGTGCCTGGTCGTACAGGGGGTCGGGGAGCACTGAAGCTTTCTTT.

There are a few counts of this clone. The chain recombines TRBV25-1 with TRBJ1-2; D not certain. V lost 10 bases and J 3 bases, leaving 9 bases between the germline ends. The germline CDR1 and CDR2 sequences are MGHDK and SYGVNS. CDR3 size: 11 residues. The CDR3 coding sequence is TGTGCCACGGGTGATGACTATGGCTACACCTTC. This translates into CATGDDYGYTF.

There are a few counts of this clone. The V gene is TRBV7-9, the J gene TRBJ1-5; 8 bases align to TRBD1. The germline gives CDR1 SEHNR, CDR2 FQNEAQ (reference sequence). The CDR3 loop spans 14 amino acids. The V gene end was trimmed by 6 bases and the J gene end by 6 bases; junction bases not matched to a gene: 7. The CDR3 region is CASSADRARQPQHF. The CDR3 region has the DNA TGTGCCAGCAGTGCGGACAGGGCTCGTCAGCCCCAGCATTTT.

This clone turned up a few times. The chain links TRBV4-2 to TRBJ2-1; 14 positions agree with TRBD2. Germline V gene data show CDR1 as LGHNA and CDR2 as YNFKEQ. V trimming: 0 bases; J trimming: 6 bases; junction bases outside the gene matches: 4. CDR3 length equals 17 residues. CDR3 DNA: TGTGCCAGCAGCCAAGATGGGACTAGCGGGAGAATCAATGAGCAGTTCTTC. Its protein is CASSQDGTSGRINEQFF.

This clone occurred a few times. The rearrangement uses TRBV19 and TRBJ2-7, with a weak D call TRBD2 (5 bases). Germline V gene sequence: CDR1 LNHDA, CDR2 SQIVND (reference sequence). Trimming stripped 9 bases from V and 2 bases from J, with 14 bases between. The CDR3 has 13 amino acids. The CDR3 loop reads CASRGNPTYEQYF. The CDR3 DNA sequence: TGTGCCAGCCGAGGGAACCCAACCTACGAGCAGTACTTC.

This clone was picked up a small number of times. The chain links TRBV19 to TRBJ1-5; TRBD1 matches 7 bases. The CDR3 length is 13 residues. The V and J ends lost 3 bases and 7 bases, in that order; junction bases with no gene match: 3. The V gene's germline CDR1 is LNHDA and CDR2 SQIVND (reference sequence). The CDR3 nucleotides are TGTGCCAGTAGTATGTTACAGGGGCAGCCCCAGCATTTT. Translation gives CASSMLQGQPQHF.

This clone was counted between two and nine times. This chain connects TRBV7-2 to TRBJ2-1; TRBD1 agrees at 9 bases. Germline assignment: CDR1 SGHTA and CDR2 FQGNSA. The V gene end was trimmed by 5 bases and the J gene end by 3 bases; junction bases not matched to a gene: 5. CDR3 length: 15 amino acids. CDR3 amino acids: CASSVRQGGYNEQFF. CDR3 DNA: TGTGCCAGCAGCGTTCGACAGGGGGGCTACAATGAGCAGTTCTTC.

The chain is built from TRBV6-5 and TRBJ1-2; a possible D gene is TRBD1 (6 bases). The germline V gene encodes CDR1 MNHEY and CDR2 SVGAGI. Trimming took 0 bases from V and 8 from J, leaving 16 bases between them. The CDR3 runs to 15 residues. CDR3: CASSYSVTGTRGYTF. The CDR3 DNA sequence: TGTGCCAGCAGTTACTCAGTCACAGGGACGAGAGGCTACACCTTC.

Only a few counts were recorded for this clone. The chain uses TRBV29-1 and TRBJ1-5, with TRBD1 identical over 7 bases. V gave up 6 bases and J gave up 4 bases; unmatched junction bases: 3. Germline CDR1 SQVTM, CDR2 ANQGSEA. This CDR3 region has 12 residues. CDR3 in amino acids: CSVLTGNQPQHF. The CDR3 DNA reads as TGCAGCGTGCTGACAGGGAATCAGCCCCAGCATTTT.

This clone was counted a few times. The rearrangement links TRBV7-9 to TRBJ2-7, with D possibly being TRBD1 (5 bases). CDR1 is SEHNR, CDR2 FQNEAQ, per germline (reference sequence). V gave up 1 base and J gave up 0 bases, with 10 bases separating them. This CDR3 is 15 amino acids long. CDR3 amino acids: CASSLDSGRSYEQYF. CDR3 sequence (DNA): TGTGCCAGCAGCTTAGATTCAGGGCGCTCCTACGAGCAGTACTTC.